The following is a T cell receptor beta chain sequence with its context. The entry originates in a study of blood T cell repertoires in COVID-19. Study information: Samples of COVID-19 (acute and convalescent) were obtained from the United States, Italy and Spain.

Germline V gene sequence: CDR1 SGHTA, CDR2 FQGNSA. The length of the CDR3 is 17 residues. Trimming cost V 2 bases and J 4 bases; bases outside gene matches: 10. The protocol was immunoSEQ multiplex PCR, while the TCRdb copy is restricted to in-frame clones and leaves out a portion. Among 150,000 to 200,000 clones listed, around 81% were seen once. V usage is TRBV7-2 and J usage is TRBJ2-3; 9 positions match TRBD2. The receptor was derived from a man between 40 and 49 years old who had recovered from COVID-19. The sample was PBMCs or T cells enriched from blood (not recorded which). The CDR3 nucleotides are TGTGCCAGCAGCTTATACGCTGGCGGGGGGGCTGCAGATACGCAGTATTTT. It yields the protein CASSLYAGGGAADTQYF.